This TCR beta chain was observed in a study of molecular identifiers for immune sequencing clone quantification. TCRdb re-called the PCR reads through MiXCR, storing one row per CDR3 protein. The table lists about 40,000 distinct CDR3 sequences, around a sixth of them singletons. This CDR3 is 14 amino acids long. V dropped 6 bases and J dropped 3 bases, with 12 bases sitting between them. Germline V gene data show CDR1 as SGHVS and CDR2 as FQNEAQ. The TCR was taken from a human donor in good health. Some libraries in this study had Jurkat cell RNA spiked in. The chain uses TRBV7-8 and TRBJ2-1, with D perhaps TRBD1 or TRBD2 (5 bases each). Material: naive CD8+ T cells from blood, with Jurkat cell RNA spiked in. Subset meaning: FACS-sorted CD8+CD4-CCR7+CD45RA+ naive T cells. The CDR3 loop is CASRPGTVYNEQFF. The CDR3, as DNA: TGTGCCAGCAGACCCGGGACGGTCTACAATGAGCAGTTCTTC.